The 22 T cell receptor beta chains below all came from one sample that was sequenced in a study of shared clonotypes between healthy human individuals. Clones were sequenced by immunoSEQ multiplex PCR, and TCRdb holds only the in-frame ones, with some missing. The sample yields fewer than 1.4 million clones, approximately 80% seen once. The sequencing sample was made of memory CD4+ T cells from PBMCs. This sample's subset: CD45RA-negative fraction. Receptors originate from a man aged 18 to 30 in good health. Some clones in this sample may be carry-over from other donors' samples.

The CDR3 spells CASSPWTASREQYF. In DNA, the CDR3 is TGCGCCAGCAGCCCGTGGACGGCTTCGAGGGAGCAGTACTTC. J is TRBJ2-7 and V is TRBV5-1; D call uncertain. Germline V gives CDR1 SGHRS, CDR2 YFSETQ. The CDR3 spans 14 residues. The V end lost 4 bases, the J end lost 7 bases, and 18 bases lay between the germline ends.

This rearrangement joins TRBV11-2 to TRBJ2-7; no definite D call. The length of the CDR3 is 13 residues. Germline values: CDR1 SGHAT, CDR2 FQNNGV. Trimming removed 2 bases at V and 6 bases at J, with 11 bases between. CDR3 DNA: TGTGCCAGCAGCTTACAACGGACGGGCGAGCAGTACTTC. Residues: CASSLQRTGEQYF.

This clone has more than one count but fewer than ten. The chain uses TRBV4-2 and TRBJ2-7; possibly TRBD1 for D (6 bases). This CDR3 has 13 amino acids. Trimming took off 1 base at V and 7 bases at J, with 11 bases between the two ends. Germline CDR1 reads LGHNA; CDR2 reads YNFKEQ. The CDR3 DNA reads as TGTGCCAGCAGCCAAGGACAGGAGCTAGAGCAGTACTTC. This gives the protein CASSQGQELEQYF.

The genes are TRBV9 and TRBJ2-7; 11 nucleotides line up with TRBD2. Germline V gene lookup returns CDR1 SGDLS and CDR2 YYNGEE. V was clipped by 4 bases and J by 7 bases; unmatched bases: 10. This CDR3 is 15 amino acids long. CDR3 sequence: CASSPSGTSGLEQYF. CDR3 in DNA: TGTGCCAGCAGCCCGAGTGGGACTAGCGGCCTGGAGCAGTACTTC. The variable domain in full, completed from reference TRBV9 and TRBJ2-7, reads DSGVTQTPKHLITATGQRVTLRCSPRSGDLSVYWYQQSLDQGLQFLIQYYNGEERAKGNILERFSAQQFPDLHSELNLSSLELGDSALYFCASSPSGTSGLEQYFGPGTRLTVT.

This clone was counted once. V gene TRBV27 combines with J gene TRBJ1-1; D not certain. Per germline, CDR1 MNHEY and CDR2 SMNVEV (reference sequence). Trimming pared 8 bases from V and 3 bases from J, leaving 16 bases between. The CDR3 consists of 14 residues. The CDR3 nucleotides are TGTGCCAGCTGTCCTCGCGATGGGTACACTGAAGCTTTCTTT. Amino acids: CASCPRDGYTEAFF.

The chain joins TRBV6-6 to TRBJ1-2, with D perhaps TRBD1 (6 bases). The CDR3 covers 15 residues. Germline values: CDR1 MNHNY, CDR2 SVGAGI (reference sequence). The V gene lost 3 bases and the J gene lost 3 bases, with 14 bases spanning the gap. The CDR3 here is CASSYNPDSYYGYTF. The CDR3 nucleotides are TGTGCCAGCAGTTATAACCCGGACAGCTACTATGGCTACACCTTC.

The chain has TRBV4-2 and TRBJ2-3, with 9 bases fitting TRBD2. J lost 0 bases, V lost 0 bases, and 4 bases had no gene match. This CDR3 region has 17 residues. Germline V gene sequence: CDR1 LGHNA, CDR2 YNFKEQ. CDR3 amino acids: CASSQDPLAGSTDTQYF. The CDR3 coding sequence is TGTGCCAGCAGCCAAGATCCGCTAGCGGGGAGCACAGATACGCAGTATTTT.

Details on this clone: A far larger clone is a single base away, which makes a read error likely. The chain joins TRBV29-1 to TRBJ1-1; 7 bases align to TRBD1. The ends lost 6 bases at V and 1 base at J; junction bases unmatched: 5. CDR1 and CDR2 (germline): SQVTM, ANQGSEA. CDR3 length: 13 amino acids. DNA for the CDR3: TGCAGCGTGGCGACAGGGCGGAACACTGAAGCTTTCTTT. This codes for CSVATGRNTEAFF.

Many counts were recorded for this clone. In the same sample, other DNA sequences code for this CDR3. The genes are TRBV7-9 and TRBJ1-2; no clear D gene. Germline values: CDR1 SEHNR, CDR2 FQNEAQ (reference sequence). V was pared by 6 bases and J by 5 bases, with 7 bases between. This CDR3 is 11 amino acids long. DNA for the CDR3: TGTGCCAGCAGTCCAGGATATGGCTACACCTTC. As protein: CASSPGYGYTF.

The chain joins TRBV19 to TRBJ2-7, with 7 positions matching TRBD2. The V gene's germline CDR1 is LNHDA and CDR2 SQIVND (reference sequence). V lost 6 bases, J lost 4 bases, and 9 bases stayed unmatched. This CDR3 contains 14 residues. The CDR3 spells CASSPRASGYEQYF. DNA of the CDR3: TGTGCCAGTAGCCCACGGGCTAGCGGATACGAGCAGTACTTC. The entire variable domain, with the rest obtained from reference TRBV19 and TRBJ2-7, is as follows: DGGITQSPKYLFRKEGQNVTLSCEQNLNHDAMYWYRQDPGQGLRLIYYSQIVNDFQKGDIAEGYSVSREKKESFPLTVTSAQKNPTAFYLCASSPRASGYEQYFGPGTRLTVT.

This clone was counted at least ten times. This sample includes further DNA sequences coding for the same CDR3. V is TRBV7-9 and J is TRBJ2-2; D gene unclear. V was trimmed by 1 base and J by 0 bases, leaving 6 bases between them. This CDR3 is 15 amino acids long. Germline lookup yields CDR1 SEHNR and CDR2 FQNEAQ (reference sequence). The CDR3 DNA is TGTGCCAGCAGCTTAGGGGCGACGAACACCGGGGAGCTGTTTTTT. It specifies CASSLGATNTGELFF.

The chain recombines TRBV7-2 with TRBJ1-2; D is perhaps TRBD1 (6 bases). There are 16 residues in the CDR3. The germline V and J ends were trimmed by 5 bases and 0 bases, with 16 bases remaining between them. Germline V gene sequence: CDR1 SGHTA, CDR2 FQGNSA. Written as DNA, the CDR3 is TGTGCCAGCAGCCCGGGGGGCGCCATCACTAACTATGGCTACACCTTC. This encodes CASSPGGAITNYGYTF. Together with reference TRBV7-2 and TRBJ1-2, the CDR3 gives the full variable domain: GAGVSQSPSNKVTEKGKDVELRCDPISGHTALYWYRQSLGQGLEFLIYFQGNSAPDKSGLPSDRFSAERTGGSVSTLTIQRTQQEDSAVYLCASSPGGAITNYGYTFGSGTRLTVV.

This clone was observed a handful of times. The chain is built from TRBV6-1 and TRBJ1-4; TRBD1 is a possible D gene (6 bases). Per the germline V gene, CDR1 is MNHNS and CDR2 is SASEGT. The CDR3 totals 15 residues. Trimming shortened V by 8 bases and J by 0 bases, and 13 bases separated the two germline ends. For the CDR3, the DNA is TGTGCCAGCGGCAGGGGAACAACAACTAATGAAAAACTGTTTTTT. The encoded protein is CASGRGTTTNEKLFF.

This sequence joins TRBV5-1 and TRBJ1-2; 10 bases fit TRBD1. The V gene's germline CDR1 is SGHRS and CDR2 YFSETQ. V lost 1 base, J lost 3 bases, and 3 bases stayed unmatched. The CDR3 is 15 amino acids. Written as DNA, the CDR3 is TGCGCCAGCAGCTTGAATGGACAGGGGGACTATGGCTACACCTTC. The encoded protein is CASSLNGQGDYGYTF.

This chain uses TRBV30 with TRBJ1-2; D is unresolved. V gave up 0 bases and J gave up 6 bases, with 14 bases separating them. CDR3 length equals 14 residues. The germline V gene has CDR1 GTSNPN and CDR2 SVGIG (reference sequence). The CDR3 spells CAWSVLVGFDGYTF. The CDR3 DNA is TGTGCCTGGAGTGTACTGGTGGGATTCGATGGCTACACCTTC.

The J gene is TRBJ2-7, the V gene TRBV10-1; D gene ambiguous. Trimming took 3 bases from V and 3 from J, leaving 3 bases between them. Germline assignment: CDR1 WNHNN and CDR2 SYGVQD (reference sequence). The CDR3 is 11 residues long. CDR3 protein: CASSDHYEQYF. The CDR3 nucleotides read TGCGCCAGCAGTGACCACTACGAGCAGTACTTC.

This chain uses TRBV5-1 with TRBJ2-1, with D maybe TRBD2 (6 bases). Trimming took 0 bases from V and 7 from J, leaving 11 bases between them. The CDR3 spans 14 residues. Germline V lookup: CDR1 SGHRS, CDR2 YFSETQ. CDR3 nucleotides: TGCGCCAGCAGCTTGGAAGGGACTTTAAATGAGCAGTTCTTC. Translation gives CASSLEGTLNEQFF.

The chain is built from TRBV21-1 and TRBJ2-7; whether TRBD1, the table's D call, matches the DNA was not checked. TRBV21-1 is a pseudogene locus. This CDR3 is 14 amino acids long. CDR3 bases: TGTGCCAGCGCACGCTACAGGGGAAGCTACGAGCAGTACTTC. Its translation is CASARYRGSYEQYF.

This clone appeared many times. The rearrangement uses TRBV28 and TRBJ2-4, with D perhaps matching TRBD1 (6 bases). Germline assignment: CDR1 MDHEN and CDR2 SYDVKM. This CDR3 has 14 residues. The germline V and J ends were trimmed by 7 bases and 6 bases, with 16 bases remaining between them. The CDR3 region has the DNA TGTGCCAGCAAAGAAGGGGGACCCATAAACATTCAGTACTTC. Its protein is CASKEGGPINIQYF.

CDR3 sequence (DNA): TGTGCCAGCAGCAGCGTTCCTTCAAGTGCCATATATTTT. It yields the protein CASSSVPSSAIYF. The rearrangement joins TRBV14 to TRBJ1-3; D gene uncertain. The V end lost 5 bases, the J end lost 11 bases, and 16 bases lay between the germline ends. The CDR3 length is 13 residues. The V gene's germline CDR1 is SGHDN and CDR2 FVKESK.

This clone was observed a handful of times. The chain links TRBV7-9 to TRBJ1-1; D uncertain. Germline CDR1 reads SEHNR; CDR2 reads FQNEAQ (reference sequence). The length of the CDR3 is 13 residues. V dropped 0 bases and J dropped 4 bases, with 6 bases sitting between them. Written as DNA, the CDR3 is TGTGCCAGCAGCTTAGCAGGGCCCACTGAAGCTTTCTTT. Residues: CASSLAGPTEAFF.

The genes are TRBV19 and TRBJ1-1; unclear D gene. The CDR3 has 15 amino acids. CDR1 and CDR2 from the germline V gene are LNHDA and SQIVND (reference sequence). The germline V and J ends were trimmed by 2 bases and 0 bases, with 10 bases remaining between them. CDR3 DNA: TGTGCCAGTAGTATATCGGGAATAATGAACACTGAAGCTTTCTTT. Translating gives CASSISGIMNTEAFF.